Listed below are T cell receptor beta chains from one sample, sequenced in a study of cytomegalovirus exposure and HLA in healthy donors. Method: immunoSEQ multiplex PCR; TCRdb's copy keeps in-frame clones and lacks some. The data hold a few hundred thousand clones, with approximately 86% observed a single time. The source material was PBMCs. The source is a man aged 30 to 39 in good health and CMV-seronegative. The CDR3 runs from the conserved cysteine through the conserved F or W. The D gene is left open where the match is weak. Clone size, where shown, is once, few, many, or a class for clones that have expanded.

cdr3_length	clone_size	v_call	j_call	d_call	cdr3_aa	cdr3_nt
15	NA	TRBV19	TRBJ1-1	NA	CASSMFGRWNTEAFF	TGTGCCAGTAGTATGTTCGGCAGGTGGAACACTGAAGCTTTCTTT
13	NA	TRBV5-4	TRBJ1-1	NA	CASSYGQLGEAFF	TGTGCCAGCAGCTACGGACAGCTCGGGGAAGCTTTCTTT
14	NA	TRBV29-1	TRBJ2-5	NA	CSATLGGREETQYF	TGCAGCGCTACTCTAGGGGGTAGGGAAGAGACCCAGTACTTC
14	NA	TRBV2	TRBJ1-3	NA	CASLSGFSGNTIYF	TGTGCCAGCCTGTCAGGGTTCTCTGGAAACACCATATATTTT
14	NA	TRBV9	TRBJ1-2	NA	CASSAIGQNYGYTF	TGTGCCAGCAGCGCAATAGGACAGAACTATGGCTACACCTTC
13	NA	TRBV25-1	TRBJ2-2	NA	CASSEPGSGELFF	TGTGCCAGCAGCGAGCCTGGGAGCGGGGAGCTGTTTTTT
15	NA	TRBV10-1	TRBJ2-7	NA	CASSESSSAGDEQYF	TGCGCCAGCAGTGAGTCGAGTAGCGCTGGGGACGAGCAGTACTTC
16	many	TRBV7-8	TRBJ1-6	TRBD1	CASSLPRTGRNSPLHF	TGTGCCAGCAGCTTACCCCGGACAGGGAGAAATTCACCCCTCCACTTT
15	NA	TRBV5-1	TRBJ2-6	TRBD2	CASSSGSSGANVLTF	TGCGCCAGCAGTAGCGGGTCCTCTGGGGCCAACGTCCTGACTTTC
14	NA	TRBV7-6	TRBJ1-1	TRBD1	CASSLAGAGGEAFF	TGTGCCAGCAGCTTAGCGGGGGCAGGGGGCGAAGCTTTCTTT